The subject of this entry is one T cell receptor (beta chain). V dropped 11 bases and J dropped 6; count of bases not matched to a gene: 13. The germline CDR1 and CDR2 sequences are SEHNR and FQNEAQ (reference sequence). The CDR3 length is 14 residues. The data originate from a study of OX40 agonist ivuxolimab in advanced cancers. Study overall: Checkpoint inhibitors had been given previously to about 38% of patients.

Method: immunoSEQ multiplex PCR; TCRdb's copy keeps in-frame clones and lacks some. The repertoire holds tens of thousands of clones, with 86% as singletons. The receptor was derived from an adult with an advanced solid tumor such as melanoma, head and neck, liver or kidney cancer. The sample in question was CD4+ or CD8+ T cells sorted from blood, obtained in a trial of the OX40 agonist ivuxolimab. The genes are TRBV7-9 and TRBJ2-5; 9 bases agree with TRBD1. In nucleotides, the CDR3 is TGTGCCTCAATGACAGGGGGAAACTCAAAGACCCAGTACTTC. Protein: CASMTGGNSKTQYF.